The source of this T cell receptor beta chain is a study of T cell responses to AZD1222 COVID-19 vaccine. Study results and caveats: Only 5 to 7 individuals given AZD1222 were seropositive at baseline. The donor cohort was predominantly white British with a female majority, and clonal diversity may have been underestimated. The CD4 TCRs associated with vaccination extended across spike and predominated at 160-218 and 743-854.

About this clone itself: Its antigen is as yet unknown.

TCRdb's copy holds only in-frame clones and misses some; the assay was immunoSEQ multiplex PCR. There are 100,000 to 150,000 clones in the sample; about 86% occur only once, and about 2.9% lies in the top ten. Losses at the gene ends were 6 bases for V and 9 bases for J; bases not matched to a gene: 11. The CDR3 sequence is 15 residues long. Germline V lookup: CDR1 LNHDA, CDR2 SQIVND (reference sequence). The chain joins TRBV19 to TRBJ1-1, with TRBD1 identical over 12 bases. The origin of this receptor is an adult who received the AZD1222 COVID-19 vaccine. Sequenced here: peripheral blood, sampled 28 days after the second AZD1222 dose. CDR3 DNA sequence: TGTGCCAGTAGCCGACTACTCCGGGACAGGGGGCAAGCTTTCTTT. Protein: CASSRLLRDRGQAFF.